The clone carrying this TCR beta chain was counted only a few times. Its antigen is not known. A single base separates this from a much larger clone, so it may be a read error. Treatment of any kind had been given to no patient before thyroid surgery. The CDR3 sequence is 15 residues long. Germline V gene data show CDR1 as SGHRS and CDR2 as YFSETQ. This sample was taken from a study of metastatic and nonmetastatic thyroid tumors. Turning to the study itself: It was across blood and tumor or nodule tissue from malignant and benign thyroid patients that repertoires were compared.

Authors' analysis steps: The study's classifier, a distant-metastasis tool for papillary thyroid cancer, was built using CDR3 differences across clinicopathological groups. Through MiXCR, TCRdb re-clonotyped the PCR reads. These V and J calls derive from TCRdb rather than the authors' analysis. The table lists about 40,000 clones, over 9.5% of them singletons. Study-level points and caveats: When malignant thyroid tumors were compared with benign nodules, TCR beta diversity was reportedly significantly higher in the malignant tumors. This held in both blood and tumor samples.

This chain joins TRBV5-1 and TRBJ2-2; 9 nucleotides match TRBD1. This clonotype originated in a female donor with papillary thyroid cancer or a benign thyroid nodule (not recorded which). Some clones in this sample may be carry-over from other donors' samples. Sequenced sample: blood. The DNA for the CDR3 is TGCGCCAGCAGCCTGGACAGGGGTGACACCGGGGAGCTGTCTTTT. Amino acid sequence: CASSLDRGDTGELSF.